This TCR beta chain came from a study of T cell changes during pregnancy in multiple sclerosis. Clones were read by immunoSEQ multiplex PCR, and TCRdb kept only the in-frame ones, dropping some. This table holds 35,000 to 45,000 clones, approximately 88% found once. This CDR3 region has 13 residues. V shed 4 bases and J shed 3 bases, with 10 bases lying between them. Sequencing was performed on CD4+ T cells from peripheral blood mononuclear cells, taken in the first trimester of pregnancy. The genes are TRBV23-1 and TRBJ2-7; D is possibly TRBD2 (6 bases). TRBV23-1 is an open reading frame, and its role is uncertain. This clonotype was obtained from a female donor with multiple sclerosis, enrolled in a pregnancy study. The DNA for the CDR3 is TGCGCCAGCAGTCGTCCGGGAGACTACGAGCAGTACTTC. It specifies CASSRPGDYEQYF.